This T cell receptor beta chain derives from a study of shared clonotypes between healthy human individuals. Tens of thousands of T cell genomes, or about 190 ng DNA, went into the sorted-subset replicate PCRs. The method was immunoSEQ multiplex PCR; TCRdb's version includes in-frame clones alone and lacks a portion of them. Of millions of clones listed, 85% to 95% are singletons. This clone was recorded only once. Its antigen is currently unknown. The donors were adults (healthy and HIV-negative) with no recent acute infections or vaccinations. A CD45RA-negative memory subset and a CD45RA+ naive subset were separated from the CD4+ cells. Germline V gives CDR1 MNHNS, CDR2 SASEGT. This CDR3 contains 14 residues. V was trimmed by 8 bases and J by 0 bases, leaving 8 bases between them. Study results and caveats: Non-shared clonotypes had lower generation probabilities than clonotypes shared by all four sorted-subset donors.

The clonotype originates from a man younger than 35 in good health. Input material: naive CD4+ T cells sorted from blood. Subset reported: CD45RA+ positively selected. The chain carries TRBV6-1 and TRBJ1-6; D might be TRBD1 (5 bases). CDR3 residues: CASGASSYNSPLHF. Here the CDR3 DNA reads TGTGCCAGCGGGGCGAGCTCCTATAATTCACCCCTCCACTTT.